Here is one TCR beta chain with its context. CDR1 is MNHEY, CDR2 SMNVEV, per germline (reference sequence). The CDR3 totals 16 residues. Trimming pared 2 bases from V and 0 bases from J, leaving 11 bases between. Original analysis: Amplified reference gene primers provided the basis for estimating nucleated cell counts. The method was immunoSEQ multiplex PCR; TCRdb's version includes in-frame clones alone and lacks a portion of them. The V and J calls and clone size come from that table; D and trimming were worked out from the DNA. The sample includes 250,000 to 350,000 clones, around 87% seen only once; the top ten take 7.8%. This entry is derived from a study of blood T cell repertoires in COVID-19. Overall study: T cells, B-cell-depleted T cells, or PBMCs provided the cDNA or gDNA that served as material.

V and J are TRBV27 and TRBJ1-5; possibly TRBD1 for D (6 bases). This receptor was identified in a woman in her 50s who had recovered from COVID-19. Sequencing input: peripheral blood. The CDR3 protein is CASSLTGKNSNQPQHF. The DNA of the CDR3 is TGTGCCAGCAGTTTAACAGGGAAGAATAGCAATCAGCCCCAGCATTTT.